This is a list of T cell receptor beta chains from one sample in a study of shared clonotypes between healthy human individuals. Repertoires were generated with immunoSEQ multiplex PCR, while TCRdb's copy carries only in-frame clones and drops some. The sample has about 800,000 clones, around 96% seen once. The sequencing sample was made of naive CD8+ T cells sorted from blood. Source of these receptors: a young man in good health. The CDR3 runs from the conserved cysteine through the conserved F or W. D genes are given only for firm matches. Expanded clones get a size class; other rows say once, few or many, or leave the size out.

V: TRBV7-9; D: -; size: -; J: TRBJ2-1; CDR3: CASRAGLLQFF; DNA: TGTGCCAGCAGGGCAGGGTTGTTGCAGTTCTTC
V: TRBV9; D: -; size: -; J: TRBJ1-4; CDR3: CASTADRNNEKLFF; DNA: TGTGCCAGCACCGCCGACAGAAATAATGAAAAACTGTTTTTT
V: TRBV4-2; D: -; size: -; J: TRBJ2-1; CDR3: CASSQDLPGSSLNEQFF; DNA: TGTGCCAGCAGCCAAGATCTTCCGGGGTCCTCGTTAAATGAGCAGTTCTTC
V: TRBV27; D: TRBD2; size: -; J: TRBJ2-2; CDR3: CASSLSGTRPTGELFF; DNA: TGTGCCAGCAGTTTATCCGGGACTAGGCCCACCGGGGAGCTGTTTTTT
V: TRBV7-2; D: -; size: -; J: TRBJ2-7; CDR3: CASQTLRDRNEQYF; DNA: TGTGCCAGCCAAACCCTCCGGGATCGGAATGAGCAGTACTTC
V: TRBV9; D: -; size: -; J: TRBJ2-1; CDR3: CASSLEEGGPSPPNEQFF; DNA: TGTGCCAGCAGCTTAGAAGAGGGGGGCCCTAGCCCACCCAATGAGCAGTTCTTC
V: TRBV29-1; D: -; size: -; J: TRBJ2-5; CDR3: CSVAAETQYF; DNA: TGCAGCGTTGCGGCGGAGACCCAGTACTTC
V: TRBV4-1; D: -; size: -; J: TRBJ2-3; CDR3: CASSQAVSTDTQYF; DNA: TGCGCCAGCAGCCAAGCTGTTAGCACAGATACGCAGTATTTT
V: TRBV5-8; D: -; size: once; J: TRBJ2-7; CDR3: CASSFPPGASEQYF; DNA: TGTGCCAGCAGCTTCCCCCCTGGGGCGTCTGAGCAGTACTTC
V: TRBV27; D: TRBD1; size: -; J: TRBJ2-1; CDR3: CASSPTGGYASRQQFF; DNA: TGTGCCAGCAGCCCGACAGGGGGCTATGCGTCACGGCAACAGTTCTTC
V: TRBV21-1; D: -; size: -; J: TRBJ2-7; CDR3: CASSSPGQGMYEQYF; DNA: TGTGCCAGCAGCAGTCCGGGACAGGGAATGTACGAGCAGTACTTC
V: TRBV27; D: TRBD2; size: -; J: TRBJ2-7; CDR3: CASGRLAGGFYEQYF; DNA: TGTGCCAGCGGCCGACTAGCGGGAGGATTCTACGAGCAGTACTTC
V: TRBV19; D: TRBD2; size: -; J: TRBJ2-7; CDR3: CASSIMTSGAYEQYF; DNA: TGTGCCAGTAGTATAATGACTAGCGGAGCCTACGAGCAGTACTTC
V: TRBV7-2; D: TRBD2; size: once; J: TRBJ2-5; CDR3: CASSQELASGLRETQYF; DNA: TGTGCCAGCAGTCAGGAACTGGCTAGCGGGCTTCGTGAGACCCAGTACTTC
V: TRBV4-3; D: -; size: -; J: TRBJ2-1; CDR3: CASSQSTYRPDEQFF; DNA: TGCGCCAGCAGCCAAAGTACCTACAGGCCGGATGAGCAGTTCTTC
V: TRBV27; D: TRBD2; size: -; J: TRBJ2-1; CDR3: CASRLAVYNEQFF; DNA: TGTGCCAGCAGACTAGCGGTATACAATGAGCAGTTCTTC
V: TRBV30; D: -; size: -; J: TRBJ2-2; CDR3: CAWSRGTGELFF; DNA: TGTGCCTGGAGCCGGGGCACCGGGGAGCTGTTTTTT
V: TRBV27; D: -; size: -; J: TRBJ2-1; CDR3: CASSLREYNEQFF; DNA: TGTGCCAGCAGTTTGCGTGAATACAATGAGCAGTTCTTC